This record covers a single T cell receptor (beta chain). Its antigen is as yet unknown. This entry belongs to a study of shared clonotypes between healthy human individuals. Background on the study: Per donor, CD8 memory used one plate, CD8 naive used two, CD4 memory used three and CD4 naive used three.

When replicate PCRs were run on sorted subsets, they used about 200 ng DNA, about 30,000 T cell genomes. Original analysis: ImmunoSEQ output lacked quality scores and full-length reads, limiting matched filtering. Method: immunoSEQ multiplex PCR; TCRdb's copy keeps in-frame clones and lacks some. V, J and clone size derive from that table, while D and trimming were established from the DNA sequence. There are hundreds of thousands of clones in the sample; 92% occur only once, and about 24% lies in the top ten. Only CD45RO-negative cells positively selected for CCR7 counted as naive CD8 cells, so terminally differentiated effector memory CD45RA+ cells were excluded. Study-level results: Larger estimated richness was generally recorded for naive subsets relative to memory subsets.

From germline, CDR1 is SGHVS and CDR2 FNYEAQ. The CDR3 runs 15 residues. V lost 8 bases, J lost 3 bases, and 9 bases stayed unmatched. The receptor's source is a man younger than 45 in good health. Sequencing was done on a sample of naive CD8+ T cells sorted from blood. The chain couples TRBV7-6 to TRBJ2-3; 9 bases match TRBD2. CDR3 sequence: CASGGVAGDTDTQYF. DNA of the CDR3: TGTGCCAGCGGGGGGGTAGCGGGAGATACAGATACGCAGTATTTT.